The present T cell receptor (beta chain) was sequenced within a study of vaccination effects on CD4 cells after COVID-19. On the study more broadly: Sampling occurred a median 72 days post second dose, range 14 to 241.

CDR1 and CDR2 from the germline V gene are KGHDR and SFDVKD. Trimming left V 4 bases short and J 2 bases short, with 7 bases between. CDR3 length equals 13 residues. Measured with immunoSEQ multiplex PCR; TCRdb has only the in-frame clones, and not every one. The data hold fewer than 40,000 clones, with 82% observed a single time. Before sequencing took place, the ViraFEST assay used viral peptide pools to expand antigen-specific CD4+ T cells. Investigators separated out CD4+ T cells once around 10 days of culture had passed. Of the BNT162b2 and mRNA-1273 vaccines, participants received two doses of one or the other. A density of over 1.5 million PBMC per well was used; these cells were cultured with 10 IU/ml IL-2 and 10 ug/ml peptides. Replacing half the medium with IL-2 medium was done on days 3 and 7. Of note for this clone: Its antigen remains unknown.

The TCR was taken from a human donor who received a COVID-19 vaccine. Some clones in this sample may be carry-over from other donors' samples. The rearrangement links TRBV24-1 to TRBJ2-5; perhaps TRBD2 as D (6 bases). Sequenced here: CD4+ T cells from PBMCs cultured with HCoV-NL63 spike peptides, sampled after COVID-19 vaccination. The CDR3 nucleotides read TGTGCCACCAGTGAGGGGGGACAAGAGACCCAGTACTTC. Encoded protein: CATSEGGQETQYF.